The present entry profiles one TCR beta chain with its context. Its specific antigen is unknown. One base away there is no much larger clone; base qualities are not given. V trim: 6 bases; J trim: 6 bases; unmatched bases: 10. The germline V gene provides CDR1 WSHSY and CDR2 SAAADI. The CDR3 runs 14 amino acids, cysteine and phenylalanine included. The only DNA kept is the CDR3, 42 bases in frame from the first base. This sample was included in a study of cytomegalovirus exposure and HLA in healthy donors (TCRdb year 2017). About the full investigation: According to a later analysis, one platform produced both the roughly 130 validation repertoires and the roughly 650 repertoires of the first cohort. The aim of the study was to test whether cataloging public T cell receptors could identify signatures of past pathogen exposure. A separate validation cohort of over a hundred different subjects was used in addition to the roughly 620-subject first cohort. The study combined high-throughput TCR immunosequencing, statistical association of individual TCRs with disease status, and machine learning to predict cytomegalovirus infection status. General study outcomes and caveats: A few of the identified cytomegalovirus-associated TCR beta chains were confirmed in vitro to be specific for cytomegalovirus antigens. Subsequent analysis determined that TCRs grouped into clusters in the first cohort also showed a tendency toward co-occurrence across the roughly 110 validation repertoires, and 94% of cluster scores exceeded 0. Cytomegalovirus status was reported to be diagnosed by the classifier with high specificity and sensitivity in both the original and validation cohorts. A later analysis had no HLA typing for the validation cohort, so co-occurrence there was scored across all 110 or so repertoires. While some public TCRs were present in many individuals, most TCR sequences turned up only very rarely across donors. The authors suggested that the approach could potentially be generalized to other disease states and immunological phenotypes. A total of about 180 TCR beta chains were listed by the study as associated with cytomegalovirus.

The donors were included in the validation cohort of approximately 130 subjects, a group kept apart from the approximately 700-subject first cohort. Library preparation was by the immunoSEQ multiplex PCR assay. The authors' pipeline ran thus. A statistical classification framework was developed to diagnose cytomegalovirus status using the catalog of TCR beta chain sequences. Entries here come from immuneACCESS through TCRdb and include only in-frame sequences with V and J called. Some clones fail to appear in such tables; in the studies checked, an unresolved V gene covers under half of the shortfall, and the cause of the remainder is unknown. The V and J calls and clone size are taken from that table; D and trimming were inferred from the DNA. The sample profile shows 65,000 to 75,000 clones; more than 85% of them were found once. The ten biggest clones cover roughly 5.3% of the sample.

The sample was PBMCs. This sequence originates from a man in his late teens or twenties in good health and CMV-seropositive. The chain is assembled from TRBV10-2 and TRBJ1-1, with TRBD1 identical over 7 junction bases. The CDR3: CASRPGTVGSEAFF. The DNA is as follows: TGCGCCAGCAGGCCGGGGACAGTCGGGTCTGAAGCTTTCTTT.